These 4 T cell receptor beta chains originate from one sample sequenced in a study of cytomegalovirus exposure and HLA in healthy donors. PCR employed 60 Vbeta and 13 Jbeta primers. The assay was immunoSEQ multiplex PCR, and TCRdb's table has in-frame clones only and misses some. The repertoire includes about 140,000 clones, roughly three quarters of them detected once, and over 2.5% sits in the top ten. Sequencing was carried out using PBMCs. Receptors were obtained from a man aged 40-50 years in good health and CMV-seronegative.

The rearrangement joins TRBV9 to TRBJ2-7; a possible D gene is TRBD2 (5 bases). CDR3 length: 13 amino acids. The germline gives CDR1 SGDLS, CDR2 YYNGEE. Between the trimmed V and J ends, which lost 0 bases and 6 bases, there was a span of 10 bases. CDR3 loop: CASSVVGVGEQYF. The DNA for the CDR3 is TGTGCCAGCAGCGTAGTCGGGGTGGGCGAGCAGTACTTC.

The DNA for the CDR3 is TGCAGCGTTGGCGGGAGGGCGAGTTACACAGATACGCAGTATTTT. This codes for CSVGGRASYTDTQYF. This sequence joins TRBV29-1 and TRBJ2-3; the match to TRBD2 covers 9 bases. Unmatched junction bases numbered 7, after V lost 4 bases and J lost 2 bases. This CDR3 is 15 amino acids long. Per the germline V gene, CDR1 is SQVTM and CDR2 is ANQGSEA.

CDR3 residues: CASSQGTSATYEQYF. The CDR3 DNA follows: TGTGCCAGCAGCCAAGGGACTAGCGCAACCTACGAGCAGTACTTC. V gene TRBV4-2 combines with J gene TRBJ2-7; TRBD2 aligns across 9 bases. The J segment lost 2 bases and the V segment lost 1 base, leaving 3 bases of the junction unmatched. Germline CDR1 and CDR2: LGHNA and YNFKEQ. The CDR3 contains 15 residues.

This chain connects TRBV7-8 to TRBJ1-5; 10 bases are a match to TRBD1. The CDR3 length is 15 residues. Germline V lookup: CDR1 SGHVS, CDR2 FQNEAQ. V lost 8 bases and J lost 3; bases outside the gene matches: 7. This chain's CDR3 is CASHDGTGVNQPQHF. The CDR3 DNA reads TGTGCCAGCCACGACGGGACAGGGGTCAATCAGCCCCAGCATTTT. Variable domain in full (rest from reference TRBV7-8 and TRBJ1-5): GAGVSQSPRYKVAKRGQDVALRCDPISGHVSLFWYQQALGQGPEFLTYFQNEAQLDKSGLPSDRFFAERPEGSVSTLKIQRTQQEDSAVYLCASHDGTGVNQPQHFGDGTRLSIL.